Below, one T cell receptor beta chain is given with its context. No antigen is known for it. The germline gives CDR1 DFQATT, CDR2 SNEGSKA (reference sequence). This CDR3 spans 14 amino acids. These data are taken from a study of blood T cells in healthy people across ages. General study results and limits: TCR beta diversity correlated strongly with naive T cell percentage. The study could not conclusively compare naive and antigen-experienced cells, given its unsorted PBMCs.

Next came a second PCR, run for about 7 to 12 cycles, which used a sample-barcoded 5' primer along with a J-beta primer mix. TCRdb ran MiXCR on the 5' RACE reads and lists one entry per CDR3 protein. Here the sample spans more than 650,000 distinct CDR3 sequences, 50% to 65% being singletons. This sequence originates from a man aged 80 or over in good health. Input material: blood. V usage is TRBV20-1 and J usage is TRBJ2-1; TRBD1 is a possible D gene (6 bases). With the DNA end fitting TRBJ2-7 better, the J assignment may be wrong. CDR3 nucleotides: TGCAGTGCTCCCCAGGGGACCCAGTACAATGAGCAGTACTTC. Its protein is CSAPQGTQYNEQYF.